This T cell receptor beta chain was observed in a study of blood T cell repertoires in COVID-19. On the study more broadly: Acute-phase and convalescent COVID-19 samples originated in the United States, Italy and Spain. T cells, B-cell-depleted T cells, or PBMCs provided the cDNA or gDNA that served as material.

Trimming took off 8 bases at V and 7 bases at J, with 14 bases between the two ends. The CDR3 is made up of 12 amino acids. Germline values: CDR1 WSHSY, CDR2 SAAADI. Authors' analysis steps: Reference gene primer amplification gave nucleated cell count estimates. The table came from immunoSEQ multiplex PCR; TCRdb's copy has only in-frame clones and leaves some out. V and J calls and clone size come straight from that table; D and trimming were deduced from the DNA. This sample has over 120,000 clones, with over 75% found just once. The sequence was obtained from a human donor in a cohort sampled during active COVID-19. This chain uses TRBV10-2 with TRBJ1-1, with D possibly TRBD1 on 6 matching bases. The sequenced material came from peripheral blood. CDR3 sequence reads: CASSQGLGEAFF. DNA of the CDR3: TGCGCCAGCTCTCAGGGGCTGGGTGAAGCTTTCTTT.